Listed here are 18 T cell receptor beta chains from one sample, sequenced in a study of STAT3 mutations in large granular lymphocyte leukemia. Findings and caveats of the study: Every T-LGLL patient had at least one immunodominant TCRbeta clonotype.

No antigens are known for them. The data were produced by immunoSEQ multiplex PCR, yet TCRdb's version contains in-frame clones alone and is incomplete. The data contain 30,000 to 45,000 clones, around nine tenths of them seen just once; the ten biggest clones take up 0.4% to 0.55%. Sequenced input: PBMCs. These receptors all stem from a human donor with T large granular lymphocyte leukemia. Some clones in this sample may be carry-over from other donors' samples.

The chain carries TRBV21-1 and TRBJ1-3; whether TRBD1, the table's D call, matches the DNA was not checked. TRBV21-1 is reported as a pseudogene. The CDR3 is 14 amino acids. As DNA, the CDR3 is TGTGCCAGCAGCAACAGACAGGGGCGAAACACCATATATTTT. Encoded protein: CASSNRQGRNTIYF.

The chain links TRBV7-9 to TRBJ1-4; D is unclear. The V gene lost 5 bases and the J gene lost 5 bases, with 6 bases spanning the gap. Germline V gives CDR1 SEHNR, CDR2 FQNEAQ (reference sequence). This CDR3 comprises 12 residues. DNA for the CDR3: TGTGCCAGCAGCGACCAGAATGAAAAACTGTTTTTT. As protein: CASSDQNEKLFF.

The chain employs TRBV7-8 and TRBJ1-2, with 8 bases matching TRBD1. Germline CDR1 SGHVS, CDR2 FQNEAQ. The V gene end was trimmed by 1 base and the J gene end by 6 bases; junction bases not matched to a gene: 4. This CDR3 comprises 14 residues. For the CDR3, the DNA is TGTGCCAGCAGCTTAGGACAGGGGATGGATGGCTACACCTTC. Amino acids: CASSLGQGMDGYTF.

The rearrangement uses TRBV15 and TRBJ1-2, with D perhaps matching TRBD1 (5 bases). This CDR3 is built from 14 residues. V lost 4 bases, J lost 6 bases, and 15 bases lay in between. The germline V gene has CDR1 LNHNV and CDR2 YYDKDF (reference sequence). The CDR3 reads CATSTLSGGDGYTF. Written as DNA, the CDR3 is TGTGCCACCAGCACCCTTTCTGGGGGGGATGGCTACACCTTC.

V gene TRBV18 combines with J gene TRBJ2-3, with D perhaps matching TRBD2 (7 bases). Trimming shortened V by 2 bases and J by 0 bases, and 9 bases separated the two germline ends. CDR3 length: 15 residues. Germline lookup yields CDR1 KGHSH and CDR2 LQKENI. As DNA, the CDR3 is TGTGCCAGCTCACCAGGGGGGGCCAGCACAGATACGCAGTATTTT. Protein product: CASSPGGASTDTQYF.

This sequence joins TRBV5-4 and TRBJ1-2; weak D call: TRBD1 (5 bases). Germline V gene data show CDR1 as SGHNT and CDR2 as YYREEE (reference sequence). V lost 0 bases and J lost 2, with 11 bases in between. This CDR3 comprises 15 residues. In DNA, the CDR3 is TGTGCCAGCAGCTTGGGCCATCGGGGGAACTATGGCTACACCTTC. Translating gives CASSLGHRGNYGYTF.

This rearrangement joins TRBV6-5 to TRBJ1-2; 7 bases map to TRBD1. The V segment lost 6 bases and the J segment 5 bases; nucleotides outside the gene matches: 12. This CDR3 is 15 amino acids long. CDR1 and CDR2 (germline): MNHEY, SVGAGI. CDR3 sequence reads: CASRLGTGESYGYTF. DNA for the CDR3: TGTGCCAGCAGGCTCGGAACAGGGGAATCGTATGGCTACACCTTC.

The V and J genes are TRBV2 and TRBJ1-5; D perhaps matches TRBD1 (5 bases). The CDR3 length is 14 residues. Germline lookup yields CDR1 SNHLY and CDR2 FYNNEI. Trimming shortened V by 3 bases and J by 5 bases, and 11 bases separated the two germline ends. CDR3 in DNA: TGTGCCAGCAGTGATGGGGCCGAACATCAGCCCCAGCATTTT. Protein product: CASSDGAEHQPQHF. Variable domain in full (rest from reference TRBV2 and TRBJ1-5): EPEVTQTPSHQVTQMGQEVILRCVPISNHLYFYWYRQILGQKVEFLVSFYNNEISEKSEIFDDQFSVERPDGSNFTLKIRSTKLEDSAMYFCASSDGAEHQPQHFGDGTRLSIL.

For the CDR3, the DNA is TGTGCCAGCTCACCGGTCCGACAAGAGACCCAGTACTTC. Protein: CASSPVRQETQYF. The chain carries TRBV18 and TRBJ2-5, with D hard to call. The CDR3 loop spans 13 amino acids. The V end was cut by 3 bases, the J end by 2 bases, with 7 bases between. Germline V gene data show CDR1 as KGHSH and CDR2 as LQKENI.

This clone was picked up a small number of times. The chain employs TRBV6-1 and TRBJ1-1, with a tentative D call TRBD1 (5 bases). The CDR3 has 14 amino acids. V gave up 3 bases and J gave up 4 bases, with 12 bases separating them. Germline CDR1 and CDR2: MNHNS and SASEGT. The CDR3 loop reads CASSDAGSSTEAFF. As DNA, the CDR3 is TGTGCCAGCAGTGACGCAGGGTCCAGCACTGAAGCTTTCTTT.

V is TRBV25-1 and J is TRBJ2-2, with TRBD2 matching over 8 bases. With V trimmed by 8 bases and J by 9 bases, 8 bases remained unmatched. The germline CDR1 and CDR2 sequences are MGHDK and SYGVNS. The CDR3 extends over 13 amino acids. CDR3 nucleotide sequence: TGTGCCAGCTCCTACGGGGGGGCGAGGGAGCTGTTTTTT. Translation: CASSYGGARELFF.

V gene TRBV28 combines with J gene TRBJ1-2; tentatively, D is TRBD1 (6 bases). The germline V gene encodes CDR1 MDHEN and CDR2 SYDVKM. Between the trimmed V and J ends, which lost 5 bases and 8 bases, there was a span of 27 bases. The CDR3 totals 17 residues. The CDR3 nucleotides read TGTGCCAGCAGTCCACAGGACGGGAAAAGGGGGACTAGGGGCTACACCTTC. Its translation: CASSPQDGKRGTRGYTF.

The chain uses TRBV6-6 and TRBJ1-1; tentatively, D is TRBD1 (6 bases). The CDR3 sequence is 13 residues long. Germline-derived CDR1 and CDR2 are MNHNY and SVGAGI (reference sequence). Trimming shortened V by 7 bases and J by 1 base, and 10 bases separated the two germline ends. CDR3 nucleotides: TGTGCCAGCAATCCAGGGGCGAACACTGAAGCTTTCTTT. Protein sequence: CASNPGANTEAFF.

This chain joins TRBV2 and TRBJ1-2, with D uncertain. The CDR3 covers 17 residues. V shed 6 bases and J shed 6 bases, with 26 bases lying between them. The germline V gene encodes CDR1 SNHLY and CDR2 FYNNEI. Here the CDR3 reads CASSALLIRHASHGYTF. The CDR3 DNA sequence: TGTGCCAGCAGCGCTTTGTTAATCCGTCACGCTTCCCATGGCTACACCTTC.

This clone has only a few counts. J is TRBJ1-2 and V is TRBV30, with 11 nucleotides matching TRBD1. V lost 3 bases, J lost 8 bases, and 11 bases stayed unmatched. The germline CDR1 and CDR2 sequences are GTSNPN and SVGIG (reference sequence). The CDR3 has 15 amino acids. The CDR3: CAWRLGTGGMGGYTF. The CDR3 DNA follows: TGTGCCTGGAGACTCGGGACAGGGGGAATGGGAGGCTACACCTTC.

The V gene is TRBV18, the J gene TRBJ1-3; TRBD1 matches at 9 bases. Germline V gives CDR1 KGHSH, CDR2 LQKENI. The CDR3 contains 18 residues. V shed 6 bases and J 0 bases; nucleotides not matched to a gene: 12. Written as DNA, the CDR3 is TGTGCCAGCTCCATCAACCCGGGACAGGGTTTCTCTGGAAACACCATATATTTT. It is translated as CASSINPGQGFSGNTIYF.

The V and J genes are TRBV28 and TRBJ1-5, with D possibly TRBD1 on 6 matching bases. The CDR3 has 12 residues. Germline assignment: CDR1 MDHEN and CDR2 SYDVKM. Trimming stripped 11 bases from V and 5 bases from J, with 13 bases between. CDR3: CAGRGVDQPQHF. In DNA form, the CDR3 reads TGTGCCGGTAGGGGGGTCGATCAGCCCCAGCATTTT.

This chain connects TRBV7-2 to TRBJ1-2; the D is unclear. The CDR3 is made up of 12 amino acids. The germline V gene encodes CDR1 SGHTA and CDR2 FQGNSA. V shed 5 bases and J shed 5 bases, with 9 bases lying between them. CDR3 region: CASSGRTYGYTF. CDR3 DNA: TGTGCCAGCAGCGGCCGGACGTATGGCTACACCTTC.